This note documents a single T cell receptor (beta chain) sequence. Its antigen is not identified. The junction departs from germline at one end; a sequencing error may be responsible. PCR amplification relied on 60 Vbeta primers (plus 13 Jbeta primers). Sequencing was performed with immunoSEQ multiplex PCR; in TCRdb, only in-frame clones are kept and a portion is missing. The table records about 80,000 clones, around 60% of them present only once. These data belong to a study of cytomegalovirus exposure and HLA in healthy donors. General observations from the study: TRBV6-2, TRBV6-3 and some other V segments were excluded as indistinguishable.

CDR1 is SSHAT, CDR2 FNYEAQ, per germline (reference sequence). This CDR3 spans 15 amino acids. This TCR came from a male donor in good health and CMV-seropositive. This sequence joins TRBV7-7 and TRBJ2-3, with D perhaps TRBD1 (6 bases). The sequenced sample was PBMCs. The CDR3 is CASSSGTTSTDTQYF. The DNA for the CDR3 is TGTGCTAGCAGTTCCGGGACAACTAGCACAGATACGCAGTATTTT.